One TCR beta chain is described in this entry. Its antigen is undetermined. Findings and caveats of the study: Tumor-infiltrating Treg TCR alpha and beta sequences overlapped most with tumor naive CD4+ T cells, then blood naive. The larger-cohort validation was restricted to a single TCR beta V-J rearrangement rather than whole repertoires.

Trimming removed 4 bases from V and 5 bases from J; junction bases left unmatched: 8. The germline CDR1 and CDR2 sequences are LNHDA and SQIVND (reference sequence). The CDR3 contains 15 residues. Naive CD4+ cells had CD25+ Tregs removed. TCRdb processed the 5' RACE reads anew with MiXCR; each CDR3 protein has one entry. The data contain just over 60,000 distinct CDR3 sequences, more than 25% of them seen just once; the ten biggest clones take up about 2.3%. This TCR came from a female donor with breast cancer. J is TRBJ2-3 and V is TRBV19, with 8 bases identical to TRBD1. Specimen: tumor-infiltrating naive CD4+ T cells sorted from the breast tumor. Noted subset: naive CD4+ T cells, CD4+CD45RA+CD25-. CDR3 bases: TGTGCCAGTAGTACCGGAACAGGGGGTGGAGATACGCAGTATTTT. It yields the protein CASSTGTGGGDTQYF.